The 10 T cell receptor beta chains below all came from one sample that was sequenced in a study of T-cell reconstitution after alpha-beta-depleted transplantation in children. The library targeted TCRbeta and was prepared with unique molecular identifiers. From the PCR reads, TCRdb called clonotypes with MiXCR, one entry per CDR3 protein. The profile shows some 390,000 distinct CDR3 sequences, roughly 21% of them singletons. Sequenced here: PBMCs from the stem cell graft donor, sampled from the stem cell graft. Receptors originate from a human donor who donated a stem cell graft to a child with acute myeloid leukemia.

This clonotype was seen a handful of times. V gene TRBV11-2 combines with J gene TRBJ2-7, with 10 bases lining up with TRBD1. This CDR3 spans 14 amino acids. V lost 5 bases to trimming and J lost 5 bases; unmatched junction nucleotides: 6. Germline V lookup: CDR1 SGHAT, CDR2 FQNNGV. In nucleotides, the CDR3 is TGTGCCAGCAGCCGTGACAGGGGGCCCCACGAGCAGTACTTC. Translating it yields CASSRDRGPHEQYF.

The V and J genes are TRBV5-6 and TRBJ2-7; D not certain. Germline CDR1 and CDR2: SGHDT and YYEEEE. The CDR3 runs 14 residues. The V end lost 6 bases, the J end lost 0 bases, and 13 bases lay between the germline ends. Here the CDR3 DNA reads TGTGCCAGCATATCTCGGAAGAGCTCCTACGAGCAGTACTTC. It is translated as CASISRKSSYEQYF.

The table lists this clonotype with a few counts. The rearrangement uses TRBV24-1 and TRBJ2-6; 9 bases align to TRBD1. The CDR3 extends over 15 amino acids. Trimming removed 12 bases from V and 0 bases from J; junction bases left unmatched: 5. Germline CDR1 is KGHDR and CDR2 is SFDVKD. DNA for the CDR3: TGTGCCGCGGGACAGGGTACCTCTGGGGCCAACGTCCTGACTTTC. This translates into CAAGQGTSGANVLTF.

This clonotype was seen ten or more times. V and J are TRBV7-2 and TRBJ1-1, with D possibly TRBD1 on 5 matching bases. This CDR3 contains 14 residues. V was clipped by 5 bases and J by 3 bases, with 13 bases between them. The V gene's germline CDR1 is SGHTA and CDR2 FQGNSA. For the CDR3, the DNA is TGTGCCAGCAGCGTCCAGGGCGGTGACACTGAAGCTTTCTTT. Translating gives CASSVQGGDTEAFF.

The chain employs TRBV27 and TRBJ2-7; TRBD2 aligns across 9 bases. Germline CDR1 MNHEY, CDR2 SMNVEV (reference sequence). The CDR3 extends over 13 amino acids. Trimming at V came to 6 bases and at J to 7 bases, leaving 7 bases not matched to a gene. As DNA, the CDR3 is TGTGCCAGCAGCTTAGCGGGAGATAGGGAGCAGTACTTC. Protein: CASSLAGDREQYF.

In its sample, this clonotype was seen a few times. V gene TRBV20-1 combines with J gene TRBJ1-2; possibly TRBD1 for D (5 bases). V lost 6 bases, J lost 6 bases, and 17 bases lay in between. CDR3 length equals 13 residues. CDR1 and CDR2 (germline): DFQATT, SNEGSKA (reference sequence). CDR3 bases: TGCAGTGCCCGCCAACGGGGGGGGGATGGCTACACCTTC. It specifies CSARQRGGDGYTF.

The genes are TRBV5-1 and TRBJ1-3; the D gene is possibly TRBD1 (5 bases). The CDR3 covers 17 residues. The V end was cut by 4 bases, the J end by 2 bases, with 19 bases between. From germline, CDR1 is SGHRS and CDR2 YFSETQ. CDR3 loop: CASSPSVQGAPGNTIYF. The CDR3 nucleotides are TGCGCCAGCAGCCCCTCGGTTCAGGGAGCCCCTGGAAACACCATATATTTT.

This clonotype was counted a few times. This rearrangement joins TRBV27 to TRBJ1-6; TRBD1 matches 11 bases. V was clipped by 6 bases and J by 7 bases; unmatched bases: 8. Germline V gene data show CDR1 as MNHEY and CDR2 as SMNVEV (reference sequence). The CDR3 consists of 16 residues. CDR3 sequence (DNA): TGTGCCAGCAGCTCCGGGACAGGGGGAACAAATTCACCCCTCCACTTT. Translating it yields CASSSGTGGTNSPLHF.

In this sample, this clonotype turned up a few times. The chain recombines TRBV12-3 or TRBV12-4 with TRBJ2-2; 8 bases are a match to TRBD1. The length of the CDR3 is 14 residues. The ends lost 6 bases at V and 6 bases at J; junction bases unmatched: 6. The CDR3 spells CASRWTGWAGELFF. CDR3 DNA sequence: TGTGCCAGCAGATGGACAGGGTGGGCCGGGGAGCTGTTTTTT.

This clonotype was seen a few times. The CDR3, as DNA: TGTGCCAGCAGGGAGACATTCTCAATCCAAGAGACCCAGTACTTC. Its protein product is CASRETFSIQETQYF. The chain has TRBV6-1 and TRBJ2-5; D is unclear. The germline CDR1 and CDR2 sequences are MNHNS and SASEGT. The CDR3 runs 15 residues. The V end was cut by 6 bases, the J end by 1 base, with 15 bases between.